This passage covers 29 T cell receptor beta chains from one sample sequenced in a study of blood T cell repertoires in COVID-19. TCRdb's table, derived via immunoSEQ multiplex PCR, lists solely in-frame clones and lacks some. The sample has more than 85,000 clones; roughly 87% are singletons. The sample was peripheral blood. The receptors were sampled from a woman between 50 and 59 years old with COVID-19, enrolled during active disease.

This chain connects TRBV6-2 or TRBV6-3 to TRBJ2-7; unclear D gene. The CDR3 is made up of 12 amino acids. Trimming cost V 4 bases and J 7 bases, with 11 bases left between them. Germline CDR1 is MNHEY and CDR2 is SVGEGT. CDR3 protein: CASSSTAREQYF. As DNA, the CDR3 is TGTGCCAGCAGTTCCACCGCGAGGGAGCAGTACTTC.

This chain connects TRBV4-1 to TRBJ1-2, with 7 bases lining up with TRBD1. J was trimmed by 7 bases and V by 3 bases; bases with no gene match: 5. The CDR3 spans 13 residues. Germline V CDR1 and CDR2: MGHRA, YSYEKL. CDR3 sequence reads: CASSQTGIRGYTF. CDR3 DNA sequence: TGCGCCAGCAGCCAGACAGGGATCCGTGGCTACACCTTC.

In this sample, this clone turned up a few times. The rearrangement links TRBV29-1 to TRBJ2-2; maybe TRBD1 (6 bases). Per the germline V gene, CDR1 is SQVTM and CDR2 is ANQGSEA. Trimming removed 7 bases at V and 5 bases at J, with 17 bases between. This CDR3 comprises 14 residues. CDR3 DNA: TGCAGCGCCCAACCGGGACACATGACCGGGGAGCTGTTTTTT. It translates to CSAQPGHMTGELFF.

The V and J genes are TRBV5-6 and TRBJ1-5, with 10 bases fitting TRBD1. With 1 base clipped from V and 3 bases from J, the junction kept 10 bases outside the gene matches. CDR1 SGHDT and CDR2 YYEEEE come from the germline V gene. This CDR3 contains 18 residues. The CDR3 DNA is TGTGCCAGCAGCTTGTCCAGGGACAGGGGAATCGTCAATCAGCCCCAGCATTTT. As protein: CASSLSRDRGIVNQPQHF.

This clone has only one observation. V gene TRBV19 combines with J gene TRBJ2-2; 9 bases are a match to TRBD1. This CDR3 region has 15 residues. V lost 4 bases, J lost 6 bases, and 6 bases stayed unmatched. CDR1 and CDR2 (germline): LNHDA, SQIVND (reference sequence). The CDR3 nucleotides read TGTGCCAGTAGTACCACAGGGGGCGGCTCCGGGGAGCTGTTTTTT. As protein: CASSTTGGGSGELFF.

V and J are TRBV4-2 and TRBJ1-6; 7 bases line up with TRBD1. Germline V gene lookup returns CDR1 LGHNA and CDR2 YNFKEQ. There are 16 residues in the CDR3. V lost 1 base and J lost 5; bases outside the gene matches: 5. CDR3 protein: CASSQGVGTDNSPLHF. CDR3 nucleotide sequence: TGTGCCAGCAGCCAAGGGGTTGGGACAGATAATTCACCCCTCCACTTT.

The chain has TRBV2 and TRBJ2-3, with TRBD1 matching over 8 bases. V was pared by 6 bases and J by 1 base, with 0 bases of the junction left unmatched. The CDR3 loop spans 13 amino acids. Germline loops: CDR1 SNHLY, CDR2 FYNNEI. The CDR3 is CASRGQGTDTQYF. For the CDR3, the DNA is TGTGCCAGCAGGGGACAGGGCACAGATACGCAGTATTTT.

The chain is built from TRBV9 and TRBJ2-1, with 8 bases that match TRBD2. The J segment lost 2 bases and the V segment lost 0 bases, leaving 1 base of the junction unmatched. CDR1 is SGDLS and CDR2 is YYNGEE in the germline V gene. The CDR3 extends over 15 amino acids. The CDR3 region is CASSVGGGTYNEQFF. The DNA for the CDR3 is TGTGCCAGCAGCGTAGGCGGGGGGACCTACAATGAGCAGTTCTTC.

The sample holds a few counts of this clone. The chain carries TRBV7-9 and TRBJ1-1; TRBD1 agrees at 10 bases. J was trimmed by 4 bases and V by 5 bases; bases with no gene match: 4. Per the germline V gene, CDR1 is SEHNR and CDR2 is FQNEAQ (reference sequence). CDR3 size: 14 residues. The CDR3 DNA sequence: TGTGCCAGCAGCCGACAGGGGGCAATCACTGAAGCTTTCTTT. It translates to CASSRQGAITEAFF.

This clone showed up just once. This rearrangement joins TRBV19 to TRBJ1-5; 7 nucleotides align to TRBD1. The CDR3 sequence is 16 residues long. The V gene's germline CDR1 is LNHDA and CDR2 SQIVND (reference sequence). The junction had 12 bases not matched to a gene; V was cut back by 3 bases and J by 7 bases. DNA of the CDR3: TGTGCCAGTAGTATTAGCGAATCAGGGGGACGGCAGCCCCAGCATTTT. Its protein is CASSISESGGRQPQHF.

V is TRBV7-2 and J is TRBJ1-5, with D tentatively TRBD1 (5 bases). Germline values: CDR1 SGHTA, CDR2 FQGNSA. Trimming left V 6 bases short and J 6 bases short, with 12 bases between. There are 13 residues in the CDR3. The CDR3 is CASSFQGTQPQHF. Written as DNA, the CDR3 is TGTGCCAGCAGTTTCCAGGGAACTCAGCCCCAGCATTTT.

The rearrangement uses TRBV11-2 and TRBJ2-7, with 9 bases identical to TRBD1. CDR1 is SGHAT, CDR2 FQNNGV, per germline. V trimming: 5 bases; J trimming: 5 bases; junction bases outside the gene matches: 4. The CDR3 totals 13 residues. For the CDR3, the DNA is TGTGCCAGCAGCATCGGGACAGGGAACGAGCAGTACTTC. Its translation is CASSIGTGNEQYF.

The chain employs TRBV11-2 and TRBJ2-7, with no clear D. Trimming stripped 1 base from V and 8 bases from J, with 6 bases between. This CDR3 has 11 residues. Germline V gene lookup returns CDR1 SGHAT and CDR2 FQNNGV. The DNA of the CDR3 is TGTGCCAGCAGCTTAGGGGCCAAGCAGTACTTC. This encodes CASSLGAKQYF. The full variable domain, completed using reference TRBV11-2 and TRBJ2-7, is EAGVAQSPRYKIIEKRQSVAFWCNPISGHATLYWYQQILGQGPKLLIQFQNNGVVDDSQLPKDRFSAERLKGVDSTLKIQPAKLEDSAVYLCASSLGAKQYFGPGTRLTVT.

The chain has TRBV18 and TRBJ1-5, with 10 bases fitting TRBD1. The CDR3 sequence is 15 residues long. Germline CDR1 and CDR2: KGHSH and LQKENI. Unmatched junction bases numbered 6, after V lost 2 bases and J lost 8 bases. The CDR3 spells CASSPSRDRGEPQHF. The CDR3 DNA reads TGTGCCAGCTCACCAAGTCGGGACAGGGGTGAGCCCCAGCATTTT.

This chain joins TRBV6-5 and TRBJ1-6; perhaps TRBD1 as D (5 bases). V lost 5 bases, J lost 9 bases, and 14 bases lay in between. The germline V gene encodes CDR1 MNHEY and CDR2 SVGAGI. The CDR3 runs 14 residues. The CDR3 region has the DNA TGTGCCAGCAGTCTAGGGACCGGGGGTTCACCCCTCCACTTT. Translation: CASSLGTGGSPLHF.

The chain joins TRBV5-5 to TRBJ1-2; TRBD1 agrees at 7 bases. From germline, CDR1 is SGHKS and CDR2 YYEKEE (reference sequence). The CDR3 length is 15 residues. V lost 4 bases, J lost 4 bases, and 10 bases stayed unmatched. As DNA, the CDR3 is TGTGCCAGCAGCCCAATCACAGGGGCGGGCTATGGCTACACCTTC. Amino acids: CASSPITGAGYGYTF. Complete variable domain (other parts from reference TRBV5-5 and TRBJ1-2): DAGVTQSPTHLIKTRGQQVTLRCSPISGHKSVSWYQQVLGQGPQFIFQYYEKEERGRGNFPDRFSARQFPNYSSELNVNALLLGDSALYLCASSPITGAGYGYTFGSGTRLTVV.

This clone has more than one count but fewer than ten. The rearrangement joins TRBV9 to TRBJ1-6; 10 bases line up with TRBD1. The germline V gene has CDR1 SGDLS and CDR2 YYNGEE. With V trimmed by 2 bases and J by 7 bases, 6 bases remained unmatched. There are 16 residues in the CDR3. CDR3 in amino acids: CASSVSTGGNNSPLHF. The CDR3 nucleotides are TGTGCCAGCAGCGTTTCGACAGGGGGCAACAATTCACCCCTCCACTTT.

J is TRBJ2-7 and V is TRBV4-1, with D maybe TRBD1 (6 bases). There are 13 residues in the CDR3. Germline V gene sequence: CDR1 MGHRA, CDR2 YSYEKL. Trimming left V 4 bases short and J 0 bases short, with 7 bases between. For the CDR3, the DNA is TGCGCCAGCAGCCCGGACAGCTCCTACGAGCAGTACTTC. Amino acid sequence: CASSPDSSYEQYF.

This chain joins TRBV27 and TRBJ1-6; TRBD1 matches at 9 bases. The CDR3 has 16 residues. Trimming took 5 bases from V and 6 from J; bases not matched to a gene: 8. Per the germline V gene, CDR1 is MNHEY and CDR2 is SMNVEV (reference sequence). CDR3 nucleotide sequence: TGTGCCAGCAGTGCGGACAGGGGTGTATTTAATTCACCCCTCCACTTT. This sequence encodes CASSADRGVFNSPLHF.

V and J are TRBV5-1 and TRBJ2-5, with a tentative D call TRBD1 (6 bases). Germline V gene data show CDR1 as SGHRS and CDR2 as YFSETQ. CDR3 length: 16 amino acids. The V and J ends lost 1 base and 1 base respectively, with 14 bases between them. The CDR3 bases are TGCGCCAGCAGCTTGAACCAGGGGAGACCCCAAGAGACCCAGTACTTC. It is translated as CASSLNQGRPQETQYF.

This rearrangement joins TRBV12-3 or TRBV12-4 to TRBJ2-5; D is ambiguous. V lost 7 bases to trimming and J lost 12 bases, with 18 bases between them. The CDR3 is made up of 12 amino acids. The CDR3: CASKSTGPLEYF. In DNA, the CDR3 is TGTGCCAGCAAGTCCACTGGGCCCCTTGAGTACTTC.

This clone was found a few times. The chain is built from TRBV30 and TRBJ2-7; TRBD1 aligns across 7 bases. The CDR3 extends over 13 amino acids. CDR1 and CDR2 from the germline V gene are GTSNPN and SVGIG (reference sequence). The V segment lost 0 bases and the J segment 2 bases; nucleotides outside the gene matches: 1. CDR3: CAWSVGTAYEQYF. CDR3 DNA: TGTGCCTGGAGTGTGGGGACAGCCTACGAGCAGTACTTC.

The genes are TRBV19 and TRBJ2-1; no reliable D call. V was shortened by 9 bases and J by 1 base, with 4 bases between the two germline ends. Germline-derived CDR1 and CDR2 are LNHDA and SQIVND (reference sequence). The CDR3 runs 11 residues. CDR3 in DNA: TGTGCCAGCGGGTCCTACAATGAGCAGTTCTTC. It encodes CASGSYNEQFF.

This clone was picked up one time. This chain links TRBV9 with TRBJ2-7; 7 bases are a match to TRBD1. This CDR3 is built from 14 residues. From germline, CDR1 is SGDLS and CDR2 YYNGEE. Losses at the gene ends were 4 bases for V and 4 bases for J; bases not matched to a gene: 8. CDR3 region: CASSPGQQIYEQYF. As DNA, the CDR3 is TGTGCCAGCAGCCCGGGACAGCAAATTTACGAGCAGTACTTC. The complete variable domain, with remaining parts taken from reference TRBV9 and TRBJ2-7, reads DSGVTQTPKHLITATGQRVTLRCSPRSGDLSVYWYQQSLDQGLQFLIQYYNGEERAKGNILERFSAQQFPDLHSELNLSSLELGDSALYFCASSPGQQIYEQYFGPGTRLTVT.

The chain recombines TRBV7-9 with TRBJ1-4, with 7 bases identical to TRBD1. Germline V gene sequence: CDR1 SEHNR, CDR2 FQNEAQ (reference sequence). The CDR3 has 14 amino acids. Trimming cost V 5 bases and J 3 bases; bases outside gene matches: 3. The CDR3 spells CASSQGTANEKLFF. The CDR3 bases are TGTGCCAGCAGCCAAGGGACAGCTAATGAAAAACTGTTTTTT. Full variable domain (rest looked up from reference TRBV7-9 and TRBJ1-4): DTGVSQNPRHKITKRGQNVTFRCDPISEHNRLYWYRQTLGQGPEFLTYFQNEAQLEKSRLLSDRFSAERPKGSFSTLEIQRTEQGDSAMYLCASSQGTANEKLFFGSGTQLSVL.

CDR3: CASSSPRTGTDTQYF. The DNA of the CDR3 is TGTGCCAGCAGTTCACCTCGGACAGGTACAGATACGCAGTATTTT. V is TRBV6-5 and J is TRBJ2-3; 7 positions match TRBD1. Trimming cost V 4 bases and J 3 bases; bases outside gene matches: 7. Germline assignment: CDR1 MNHEY and CDR2 SVGAGI. The CDR3 is 15 residues long.

This clone was detected once. The chain's CDR3 is CASSLSDTDLSYEQYF. The CDR3 DNA reads as TGTGCCAGCAGCTTATCGGACACGGACCTTTCCTACGAGCAGTACTTC. This chain uses TRBV11-2 with TRBJ2-7, with D possibly being TRBD1 (5 bases). The CDR3 runs to 16 residues. The V end lost 2 bases, the J end lost 1 base, and 15 bases lay between the germline ends. Germline values: CDR1 SGHAT, CDR2 FQNNGV.

The chain recombines TRBV6-5 with TRBJ1-2, with a tentative D call TRBD1 (5 bases). The CDR3 has 15 amino acids. The germline V gene encodes CDR1 MNHEY and CDR2 SVGAGI. V lost 6 bases and J 6 bases, leaving 20 bases between the germline ends. The CDR3 coding sequence is TGTGCCAGCAGGCCGAATTCGGGGGTAGAGGATGGCTACACCTTC. This codes for CASRPNSGVEDGYTF.

The chain carries TRBV28 and TRBJ1-5; perhaps TRBD1 as D (6 bases). The CDR3 runs to 16 residues. Trimming cost V 8 bases and J 2 bases, with 19 bases left between them. CDR1 is MDHEN and CDR2 is SYDVKM in the germline V gene. The CDR3 region is CASYPWGAGGNQPQHF. The CDR3 DNA is TGTGCCAGCTACCCCTGGGGAGCAGGGGGCAATCAGCCCCAGCATTTT.